This T cell receptor beta chain was identified in a study of blood T cells in healthy people across ages. The sample holds a few counts of this clonotype. What it recognizes is unknown. CDR1 DFQATT and CDR2 SNEGSKA come from the germline V gene (reference sequence). The CDR3 is 18 amino acids. Losses at the gene ends were 0 bases for V and 3 bases for J; bases not matched to a gene: 14. Each donor was a healthy Caucasian individual from Russia, aged roughly 6 to 90. Every donor contributed around 10 milliliters of peripheral blood by blood draw. Study outcomes and limitations: No conclusive comparison of naive versus antigen-experienced cells was possible with unsorted PBMCs.

PCR was performed a second time for about 7 to 11 cycles using a sample-barcoded 5' primer and a J-beta primer mix. TCRdb recomputed calls from the 5' RACE reads with MiXCR, one row per CDR3 protein. The sample consists of under 2,000,000 distinct CDR3 sequences, around 48% of them appearing once. Material: blood. The TCR was taken from a woman in her forties in good health. V is TRBV20-1 and J is TRBJ1-5, with 7 nucleotides matching TRBD1. The CDR3: CSARDRGRGIIPNQPQHF. The CDR3, as DNA: TGCAGTGCTAGAGATCGTGGCAGGGGGATTATCCCCAATCAGCCCCAGCATTTT.